One and the same sample provided the 20 T cell receptor beta chains below, sequenced in a study of cytomegalovirus exposure and HLA in healthy donors. 60 Vbeta and 13 Jbeta primers were used in PCR. The protocol was immunoSEQ multiplex PCR, while the TCRdb copy is restricted to in-frame clones and leaves out a portion. The table for this sample gives some 200,000 clones. The specimen sequenced was PBMCs. These receptors all stem from a young man in good health and CMV-seronegative.

The chain joins TRBV27 to TRBJ2-7; 7 bases match TRBD1. The CDR3 is made up of 16 amino acids. V lost 3 bases and J lost 9; bases outside the gene matches: 17. Looked up from germline, CDR1 is MNHEY and CDR2 is SMNVEV (reference sequence). The CDR3 is CASSFQPPTGTQGQYF. The CDR3 coding sequence is TGTGCCAGCAGTTTCCAACCACCGACAGGGACCCAGGGGCAGTACTTC.

The chain links TRBV4-3 to TRBJ2-3; tentatively, D is TRBD1 (6 bases). The CDR3 extends over 21 amino acids. Trimming stripped 6 bases from V and 0 bases from J, with 31 bases between. Germline V gene sequence: CDR1 LGHNA, CDR2 YSLEER. The CDR3 nucleotides are TGCGCCAGCAGTCTCAGACCTAAAGCGCCGGGACATTCTTCTAGCACAGATACGCAGTATTTT. As protein: CASSLRPKAPGHSSSTDTQYF.

A remark on this clone: Its ends do not fully match the called genes, so a read error is possible. V gene TRBV19 combines with J gene TRBJ1-4; 9 bases fit TRBD1. This CDR3 has 14 amino acids. Germline lookup yields CDR1 LNHDA and CDR2 SQIVND (reference sequence). CDR3 amino acids: CASSTTGTGFYPEF. Written as DNA, the CDR3 is TGTGCCAGTAGTACGACCGGGACAGGGTTTTACCCCGAGTTT.

V usage is TRBV11-2 and J usage is TRBJ2-1; D may be TRBD2 (5 bases). Germline CDR1 SGHAT, CDR2 FQNNGV. V lost 4 bases and J lost 15, with 19 bases in between. The CDR3 is 13 amino acids. The CDR3 spells CASSSTTQGGGFF. The CDR3 region has the DNA TGTGCCAGCAGCTCGACTACGCAAGGTGGTGGGTTCTTC.

This sequence joins TRBV13 and TRBJ2-3, with 9 nucleotides matching TRBD1. The CDR3 is made up of 14 amino acids. V dropped 3 bases and J dropped 6; count of bases not matched to a gene: 4. From germline, CDR1 is PRHDT and CDR2 FYEKMQ (reference sequence). CDR3 nucleotides: TGTGCCAGCAGCTTGAACAGGGGGCTGGATACGCAGTATTTT. Its translation: CASSLNRGLDTQYF.

V and J are TRBV4-1 and TRBJ1-5; the match to TRBD1 covers 7 bases. This CDR3 contains 16 residues. V shed 4 bases and J 1 base; nucleotides not matched to a gene: 7. CDR1 and CDR2 (germline): MGHRA, YSYEKL. The CDR3 nucleotides are TGCGCCAGCAGCCTCCAGGGGGGAGGCAGCAATCAGCCCCAGCATTTT. Its protein is CASSLQGGGSNQPQHF.

The chain links TRBV16 to TRBJ1-4; D may be TRBD1 (5 bases). The CDR3 is made up of 13 amino acids. V was clipped by 4 bases and J by 10 bases, with 13 bases between them. Germline assignment: CDR1 KGHSY and CDR2 FQNENV. The CDR3 sequence: CASSLEVQGKLFF. The CDR3 DNA is TGTGCCAGCAGCCTAGAAGTTCAGGGAAAACTGTTTTTT.

The V call is TRBV7-2, the J call TRBJ2-1; D uncertain. The CDR3 contains 13 residues. In germline, CDR1 is SGHTA, CDR2 FQGNSA. V was clipped by 4 bases and J by 5 bases, with 9 bases between them. CDR3 amino acids: CASSSSLNNEQFF. In DNA form, the CDR3 reads TGTGCCAGCAGCTCTTCCCTAAACAATGAGCAGTTCTTC.

This chain links TRBV30 with TRBJ2-1; unclear D gene. The CDR3 runs 12 residues. The V end lost 2 bases, the J end lost 3 bases, and 5 bases lay between the germline ends. The V gene's germline CDR1 is GTSNPN and CDR2 SVGIG (reference sequence). The CDR3 sequence: CAWSPVYNEQFF. The CDR3 nucleotides are TGTGCCTGGAGTCCGGTCTACAATGAGCAGTTCTTC.

This rearrangement joins TRBV25-1 to TRBJ1-6, with a weak D call TRBD1 (5 bases). CDR3 length: 13 amino acids. The germline V gene encodes CDR1 MGHDK and CDR2 SYGVNS. Trimming shortened V by 6 bases and J by 4 bases, and 7 bases separated the two germline ends. The DNA for the CDR3 is TGTGCCAGCAGGCAGGGTTATAATTCACCCCTCCACTTT. As protein: CASRQGYNSPLHF.

Notes on this clone: Its ends do not fully match the called genes, so a read error is possible. CDR3 protein: CVPGDGALYNEQFF. The CDR3 DNA is TGCGTCCCGGGGGACGGTGCACTATACAATGAGCAGTTCTTC. V is TRBV30 and J is TRBJ2-1, with D tentatively TRBD2 (6 bases). Germline V gene sequence: CDR1 GTSNPN, CDR2 SVGIG (reference sequence). The CDR3 runs to 14 residues.

This chain uses TRBV7-2 with TRBJ1-4, with D uncertain. V lost 5 bases and J lost 0, with 10 bases in between. The CDR3 sequence is 15 residues long. Germline assignment: CDR1 SGHTA and CDR2 FQGNSA. The CDR3, as DNA: TGTGCCAGCAGCGTACAGTTATCAACTAATGAAAAACTGTTTTTT. Translation: CASSVQLSTNEKLFF.

The chain has TRBV4-2 and TRBJ1-2; D may be TRBD1 (6 bases). The CDR3 is 15 residues long. Deletions cut 0 bases from V and 6 bases from J, with 14 bases between. Germline CDR1 is LGHNA and CDR2 is YNFKEQ. The CDR3 sequence is CASSQDGASGDGYTF. DNA for the CDR3: TGTGCCAGCAGCCAAGATGGTGCGTCAGGGGATGGCTACACCTTC.

V gene TRBV7-9 combines with J gene TRBJ1-2, with 8 bases matching TRBD1. Germline CDR1 is SEHNR and CDR2 is FQNEAQ (reference sequence). CDR3 length: 14 amino acids. V dropped 1 base and J dropped 8; count of bases not matched to a gene: 6. In DNA form, the CDR3 reads TGTGCCAGCAGCTTAGAGGACAGGGCGCGGGGCTACACCTTC. This sequence encodes CASSLEDRARGYTF.

The chain is built from TRBV6-1 and TRBJ1-5; possible D gene TRBD1, 5 bases. Trimming took off 5 bases at V and 7 bases at J, with 18 bases between the two ends. There are 15 residues in the CDR3. Looked up from germline, CDR1 is MNHNS and CDR2 is SASEGT. CDR3 sequence reads: CASSRTGGSYQPQHF. The CDR3 DNA follows: TGTGCCAGCAGTCGTACAGGAGGGAGCTACCAGCCCCAGCATTTT.

This chain uses TRBV19 with TRBJ2-1; tentatively, D is TRBD2 (6 bases). Germline assignment: CDR1 LNHDA and CDR2 SQIVND (reference sequence). This CDR3 spans 15 amino acids. V dropped 3 bases and J dropped 0 bases, with 9 bases sitting between them. The CDR3, as DNA: TGTGCCAGTAGTATTAGCGGCTACTCCTACAATGAGCAGTTCTTC. Amino acids: CASSISGYSYNEQFF. Full variable domain (outside the CDR3, taken from reference TRBV19 and TRBJ2-1): DGGITQSPKYLFRKEGQNVTLSCEQNLNHDAMYWYRQDPGQGLRLIYYSQIVNDFQKGDIAEGYSVSREKKESFPLTVTSAQKNPTAFYLCASSISGYSYNEQFFGPGTRLTVL.

The chain has TRBV12-1 and TRBJ1-4; the D segment call TRBD1 is taken from the table without a DNA check. TRBV12-1 is designated a pseudogene. The CDR3 consists of 15 residues. The CDR3 DNA reads TGTGCCAGCAGCACGCCGGGACAGCATAATGAAAAACTGTTTTTT. It is translated as CASSTPGQHNEKLFF.

J is TRBJ2-1 and V is TRBV28; 9 nucleotides agree with TRBD2. Germline CDR1 reads MDHEN; CDR2 reads SYDVKM. CDR3 length equals 16 residues. The junction had 11 bases not matched to a gene; V was cut back by 6 bases and J by 5 bases. The CDR3 protein is CASRLPSGIRDNEQFF. For the CDR3, the DNA is TGTGCCAGCAGGCTACCTAGCGGGATTCGGGACAATGAGCAGTTCTTC.

J is TRBJ2-3 and V is TRBV18; 11 bases line up with TRBD2. Trimming removed 1 base from V and 1 base from J; junction bases left unmatched: 10. CDR1 is KGHSH, CDR2 LQKENI, per germline. The CDR3 is 19 residues long. CDR3 DNA: TGTGCCAGCTCACCACAGTCACTAGCGGGAGCCCAGGGCACAGATACGCAGTATTTT. This encodes CASSPQSLAGAQGTDTQYF.

The chain carries TRBV2 and TRBJ2-2; 11 bases fit TRBD2. The J segment lost 5 bases and the V segment lost 8 bases, leaving 10 bases of the junction unmatched. The germline V gene encodes CDR1 SNHLY and CDR2 FYNNEI. CDR3 length: 16 amino acids. CDR3 sequence reads: CASSGGASGRTGELFF. CDR3 nucleotide sequence: TGTGCCAGCTCTGGAGGGGCTAGCGGGAGGACCGGGGAGCTGTTTTTT. The entire variable domain, with the rest obtained from reference TRBV2 and TRBJ2-2, is as follows: EPEVTQTPSHQVTQMGQEVILRCVPISNHLYFYWYRQILGQKVEFLVSFYNNEISEKSEIFDDQFSVERPDGSNFTLKIRSTKLEDSAMYFCASSGGASGRTGELFFGEGSRLTVL.